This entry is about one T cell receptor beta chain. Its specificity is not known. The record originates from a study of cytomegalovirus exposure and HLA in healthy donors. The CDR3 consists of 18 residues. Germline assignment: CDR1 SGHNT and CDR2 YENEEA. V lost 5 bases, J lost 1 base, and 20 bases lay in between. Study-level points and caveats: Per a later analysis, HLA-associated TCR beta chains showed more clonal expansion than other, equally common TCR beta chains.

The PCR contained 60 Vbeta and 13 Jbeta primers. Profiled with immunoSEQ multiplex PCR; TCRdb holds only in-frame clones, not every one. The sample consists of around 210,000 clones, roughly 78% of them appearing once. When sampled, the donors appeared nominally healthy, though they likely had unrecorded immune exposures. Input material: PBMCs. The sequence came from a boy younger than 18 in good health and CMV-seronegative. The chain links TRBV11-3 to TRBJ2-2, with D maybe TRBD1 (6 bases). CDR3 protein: CASSHLPGQGQNTGELFF. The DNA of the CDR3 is TGTGCCAGCAGCCACCTCCCAGGCCAGGGGCAGAACACCGGGGAGCTGTTTTTT.